This T cell receptor (beta chain) appears in the sequencing data of a study of post-analysis software for immune sequencing data. Unique molecular identifiers tagged the TCR beta cDNA libraries. TCRdb called the PCR reads again in MiXCR, with one record for every CDR3 protein. The sample records 650,000 to 850,000 distinct CDR3 sequences, about 45% being singletons. The CDR3 contains 13 residues. V lost 0 bases and J lost 8, with 8 bases in between. Germline V gives CDR1 SEHNR, CDR2 FQNEAQ (reference sequence). Study-level results: Five or six TRBV segments, TRBV5-6, TRBV5-1 and TRBV20-1 among them, were found more frequent in patients than controls.

A word on this clonotype: The antigen is undetermined.

Sequenced input: blood. The J gene is TRBJ2-1, the V gene TRBV7-9, with unresolved D. This TCR was sampled from a girl aged 10 to 17 with multiple sclerosis. The CDR3 nucleotides read TGTGCCAGCAGCTTAGCTAGATGGGATGAGCAGTTCTTC. Protein sequence: CASSLARWDEQFF.